These 30 T cell receptor beta chains were all obtained from the same sample, sequenced in a study of identical twins. TCRdb re-called the 5' RACE reads with MiXCR, one entry per CDR3 protein. The sample yields some 300,000 distinct CDR3 sequences, about 12% seen once. These data also featured in a second study, about yellow fever vaccine responses in identical twins.

The sample taken for sequencing was CD8+ T cells sorted from blood. The receptors come from a woman aged 18-29 years in good health.

The J gene is TRBJ2-3, the V gene TRBV29-1; 8 bases agree with TRBD2. CDR1 is SQVTM and CDR2 is ANQGSEA in the germline V gene. The length of the CDR3 is 16 residues. J was trimmed by 0 bases and V by 4 bases; bases with no gene match: 9. CDR3: CSVVGGGEISTDTQYF. As DNA, the CDR3 is TGCAGCGTTGTCGGGGGGGGCGAAATAAGCACAGATACGCAGTATTTT.

This chain links TRBV28 with TRBJ1-1; possibly TRBD1 for D (6 bases). From germline, CDR1 is MDHEN and CDR2 SYDVKM. There are 15 residues in the CDR3. The V end lost 5 bases, the J end lost 6 bases, and 19 bases lay between the germline ends. The DNA for the CDR3 is TGTGCCAGCAGTCAAAGTTGGGGGCGCTCGGCTGAAGCTTTCTTT. As protein: CASSQSWGRSAEAFF.

This clonotype was seen ten or more times. Written as DNA, the CDR3 is TGCGCCAGTACGAGCGGGGATAGATATCTTTCTAGCACAGATACGCAGTATTTT. This gives the protein CASTSGDRYLSSTDTQYF. The chain uses TRBV4-1 and TRBJ2-3, with TRBD2 identical over 7 bases. Germline V gives CDR1 MGHRA, CDR2 YSYEKL. The CDR3 length is 18 residues. After removal of 9 bases from V and 0 bases from J, the junction contained 18 bases not matched to a gene.

In this sample, this clonotype turned up many times. The V call is TRBV4-2, the J call TRBJ1-1; D possibly corresponds to TRBD1 (5 bases). The CDR3 totals 16 residues. CDR1 and CDR2 (germline): LGHNA, YNFKEQ. V lost 0 bases, J lost 0 bases, and 11 bases lay in between. The chain's CDR3 is CASSQDAGTLNTEAFF. As DNA, the CDR3 is TGTGCCAGCAGCCAAGACGCTGGGACCTTGAACACTGAAGCTTTCTTT.

This clonotype was detected ten times or more. The chain combines TRBV29-1 with TRBJ2-1; TRBD1 aligns across 9 bases. The ends lost 6 bases at V and 4 bases at J; junction bases unmatched: 7. CDR1 and CDR2 from the germline V gene are SQVTM and ANQGSEA. CDR3 length equals 14 residues. This CDR3 is CSVLQGAPYNEQFF. Written as DNA, the CDR3 is TGCAGCGTCCTACAGGGGGCGCCGTACAATGAGCAGTTCTTC.

The chain has TRBV20-1 and TRBJ2-5; 10 positions agree with TRBD2. Germline values: CDR1 DFQATT, CDR2 SNEGSKA (reference sequence). The CDR3 spans 14 residues. V dropped 5 bases and J dropped 4; count of bases not matched to a gene: 7. The CDR3 protein is CSASSGRDVETQYF. DNA for the CDR3: TGCAGTGCTTCTAGCGGGAGAGATGTAGAGACCCAGTACTTC.

This clonotype was seen more than once but under ten times. V and J are TRBV28 and TRBJ2-3; maybe TRBD1 (5 bases). Trimming shortened V by 10 bases and J by 5 bases, and 25 bases separated the two germline ends. CDR1 and CDR2 from the germline V gene are MDHEN and SYDVKM. The length of the CDR3 is 16 residues. The CDR3 DNA follows: TGTGCCACACAACATGGACAAGGGGCCCGAGGAGATACGCAGTATTTT. It translates to CATQHGQGARGDTQYF. Based on the CDR3 plus reference TRBV28 and TRBJ2-3, the full variable domain is DVKVTQSSRYLVKRTGEKVFLECVQDMDHENMFWYRQDPGLGLRLIYFSYDVKMKEKGDIPEGYSVSREKKERFSLILESASTNQTSMYLCATQHGQGARGDTQYFGPGTRLTVL.

This clonotype was counted ten times or more. The chain links TRBV29-1 to TRBJ2-1; tentatively, D is TRBD1 (6 bases). This CDR3 is 13 amino acids long. The germline V gene has CDR1 SQVTM and CDR2 ANQGSEA. V dropped 3 bases and J dropped 3 bases, with 9 bases sitting between them. CDR3 sequence (DNA): TGCAGCGTTGACAGGGGTAGCTACAATGAGCAGTTCTTC. As protein: CSVDRGSYNEQFF.

This chain uses TRBV28 with TRBJ2-7; TRBD2 matches 10 bases. The CDR3 runs 15 residues. The V gene end was trimmed by 6 bases and the J gene end by 6 bases; junction bases not matched to a gene: 11. Germline V gene sequence: CDR1 MDHEN, CDR2 SYDVKM. The CDR3 DNA follows: TGTGCCAGCAGCCGGGGGACTAGCGAGTACTTCGAGCAGTACTTC. Translation gives CASSRGTSEYFEQYF.

This chain links TRBV21-1 with TRBJ2-6; TRBD1, the D gene given by the table, was not confirmed from the DNA. TRBV21-1 has pseudogene status. The CDR3 consists of 19 residues. Here the CDR3 reads CASSKGNRVLYSGANVLTF. The CDR3 DNA reads as TGTGCCAGCAGCAAAGGGAACAGGGTCTTGTACTCTGGGGCCAACGTCCTGACTTTC.

The V and J genes are TRBV7-6 and TRBJ2-2; no clear D. Germline CDR1 and CDR2: SGHVS and FNYEAQ. V lost 3 bases, J lost 3 bases, and 20 bases lay in between. The CDR3 loop spans 18 amino acids. The CDR3 reads CASSFSASPPRDTGELFF. CDR3 in DNA: TGTGCCAGCAGCTTTTCAGCCAGTCCCCCCCGGGACACCGGGGAGCTGTTTTTT.

This chain uses TRBV3-1 with TRBJ2-7; tentatively, D is TRBD2 (6 bases). CDR1 and CDR2 (germline): LGHDT, YNNKEL (reference sequence). The CDR3 loop spans 15 amino acids. V gave up 3 bases and J gave up 2 bases, with 14 bases separating them. CDR3 region: CASSHRRTTPYEQYF. Written as DNA, the CDR3 is TGTGCCAGCAGCCACCGCCGGACTACACCCTACGAGCAGTACTTC.

The chain employs TRBV25-1 and TRBJ1-3, with D hard to call. V lost 6 bases to trimming and J lost 8 bases, with 11 bases between them. The germline CDR1 and CDR2 sequences are MGHDK and SYGVNS. The length of the CDR3 is 12 residues. Here the CDR3 DNA reads TGTGCCAGCAGAAACCGCTACGACACCATATATTTT. Its translation is CASRNRYDTIYF.

The chain carries TRBV27 and TRBJ1-2; D unclear. The CDR3 totals 20 residues. Germline-derived CDR1 and CDR2 are MNHEY and SMNVEV (reference sequence). V dropped 3 bases and J dropped 2 bases, with 28 bases sitting between them. The CDR3 is CASSFVYRPANIRRNYGYTF. CDR3 coding DNA: TGTGCCAGCAGTTTCGTCTATCGGCCGGCGAATATCCGCCGCAACTATGGCTACACCTTC.

In its sample, this clonotype was seen a few times. The rearrangement joins TRBV28 to TRBJ2-1; D might be TRBD2 (6 bases). The germline V gene has CDR1 MDHEN and CDR2 SYDVKM. V lost 6 bases and J lost 6, with 12 bases in between. The CDR3 is made up of 13 amino acids. The CDR3 here is CASRPIGGNEQFF. The CDR3 DNA reads TGTGCCAGCAGACCTATCGGGGGCAATGAGCAGTTCTTC.

V and J are TRBV15 and TRBJ2-1; D gene uncertain. Deletions cut 2 bases from V and 8 bases from J, with 16 bases between. Germline V lookup: CDR1 LNHNV, CDR2 YYDKDF (reference sequence). The CDR3 sequence is 15 residues long. CDR3 residues: CATSRSDSGWDEQFF. The CDR3 DNA reads as TGTGCCACCAGCAGAAGCGATTCGGGTTGGGATGAGCAGTTCTTC.

The rearrangement uses TRBV11-2 and TRBJ1-2; D gene ambiguous. There are 14 residues in the CDR3. The V end was cut by 0 bases, the J end by 2 bases, with 7 bases between. The germline CDR1 and CDR2 sequences are SGHAT and FQNNGV. The CDR3, as DNA: TGTGCCAGCAGCTTAGAAGCCAGCAACTATGGCTACACCTTC. Translating it yields CASSLEASNYGYTF.

This chain joins TRBV7-9 and TRBJ2-7; tentatively, D is TRBD1 (5 bases). The CDR3 is 13 residues long. From germline, CDR1 is SEHNR and CDR2 FQNEAQ (reference sequence). V lost 5 bases and J lost 2, with 10 bases in between. The CDR3 reads CASSARGTYEQYF. As DNA, the CDR3 is TGTGCCAGCAGCGCTAGGGGCACCTACGAGCAGTACTTC.

The rearrangement uses TRBV13 and TRBJ2-7, with D possibly being TRBD2 (6 bases). The CDR3 consists of 14 residues. Between the trimmed V and J ends, which lost 5 bases and 5 bases, there was a span of 16 bases. The germline gives CDR1 PRHDT, CDR2 FYEKMQ (reference sequence). For the CDR3, the DNA is TGTGCCAGCAGCACCGGGACTCCCCAGAACGAGCAGTACTTC. This codes for CASSTGTPQNEQYF.

The chain couples TRBV6-9 to TRBJ2-7, with D unclear. The CDR3 covers 13 residues. V shed 6 bases and J shed 2 bases, with 11 bases lying between them. Germline V gene lookup returns CDR1 MNHGY and CDR2 SVAAGI. CDR3 region: CASRPRTTYEQYV. The DNA of the CDR3 is TGTGCCAGCAGGCCCCGCACAACCTACGAGCAGTACGTC.

This clonotype occurred a few times. The V and J genes are TRBV20-1 and TRBJ2-3, with D possibly being TRBD2 (6 bases). Trimming left V 6 bases short and J 1 base short, with 11 bases between. Germline assignment: CDR1 DFQATT and CDR2 SNEGSKA (reference sequence). There are 13 residues in the CDR3. This CDR3 is CSAPERGTDTQYF. CDR3 DNA sequence: TGCAGTGCCCCGGAGCGGGGCACAGATACGCAGTATTTT.

The chain carries TRBV5-1 and TRBJ2-5; possible D gene TRBD2, 5 bases. Germline values: CDR1 SGHRS, CDR2 YFSETQ. The CDR3 is 15 amino acids. V was pared by 0 bases and J by 1 base, with 10 bases between. CDR3 DNA: TGCGCCAGCAGCTTGGAGATGGCGGGCCAAGAGACCCAGTACTTC. This translates into CASSLEMAGQETQYF.

This clonotype was detected only a few times. The chain links TRBV2 to TRBJ2-5; 7 nucleotides agree with TRBD2. The germline V gene has CDR1 SNHLY and CDR2 FYNNEI. The CDR3 has 14 amino acids. V shed 7 bases and J 4 bases; nucleotides not matched to a gene: 9. Here the CDR3 reads CASKERGSPETQYF. The CDR3 DNA follows: TGTGCCAGCAAGGAGCGGGGTTCTCCAGAGACCCAGTACTTC.

J is TRBJ2-7 and V is TRBV20-1; TRBD1 matches at 8 bases. The CDR3 totals 15 residues. The V segment lost 5 bases and the J segment 4 bases; nucleotides outside the gene matches: 13. From germline, CDR1 is DFQATT and CDR2 SNEGSKA (reference sequence). The CDR3 coding sequence is TGCAGTGCTGTGAGGCACGACAGGGGCCTGTACGAGCAGTACTTC. Encoded protein: CSAVRHDRGLYEQYF.

This clonotype was seen a few times. The V call is TRBV12-5, the J call TRBJ2-1; 13 bases map to TRBD2. The CDR3 sequence is 16 residues long. Trimming removed 3 bases from V and 5 bases from J; junction bases left unmatched: 4. Germline loops: CDR1 LGHNT, CDR2 FRNRAP. The CDR3 coding sequence is TGTGCTAGTGGTTTTTCACTAGCGGGAGGGAACAATGAGCAGTTCTTC. Protein: CASGFSLAGGNNEQFF.

In its sample, this clonotype was seen many times. The gene calls are TRBV4-1 and TRBJ1-1, with 7 bases fitting TRBD1. Germline-derived CDR1 and CDR2 are MGHRA and YSYEKL. The CDR3 is made up of 13 amino acids. The V and J ends lost 4 bases and 3 bases, in that order; junction bases with no gene match: 2. CDR3 sequence: CASSPQGDTEAFF. The CDR3 region has the DNA TGCGCCAGCAGCCCTCAGGGGGACACTGAAGCTTTCTTT.

This sequence joins TRBV2 and TRBJ2-1; D is perhaps TRBD1 (6 bases). V was shortened by 4 bases and J by 3 bases, with 10 bases between the two germline ends. Germline CDR1 SNHLY, CDR2 FYNNEI. This CDR3 comprises 14 residues. CDR3 sequence: CASSARDNYNEQFF. The CDR3 nucleotides read TGTGCCAGCAGTGCCCGGGACAACTACAATGAGCAGTTCTTC.

This clonotype appeared a few times. V and J are TRBV5-1 and TRBJ2-1, with 11 positions matching TRBD2. This CDR3 spans 17 amino acids. The germline V gene has CDR1 SGHRS and CDR2 YFSETQ. V was pared by 3 bases and J by 9 bases, with 14 bases of the junction left unmatched. The DNA for the CDR3 is TGCGCCAGCAGCTCCGGACTAGCGGGCCCCCCGGCAGGTGAGCAGTTCTTC. It translates to CASSSGLAGPPAGEQFF.

This clonotype was seen a handful of times. The chain recombines TRBV27 with TRBJ2-3; TRBD2 is a possible D gene (5 bases). The germline V gene has CDR1 MNHEY and CDR2 SMNVEV (reference sequence). The CDR3 covers 18 residues. Between the trimmed V and J ends, which lost 0 bases and 1 base, there was a span of 17 bases. CDR3 DNA: TGTGCCAGCAGTTTATCCGTCCAAACTAGTCGACGCACAGATACGCAGTATTTT. Translated: CASSLSVQTSRRTDTQYF.

This clonotype was found a few times. J is TRBJ2-7 and V is TRBV6-1; D tentatively reads TRBD1 or TRBD2 (5 bases each). V shed 7 bases and J shed 9 bases, with 22 bases lying between them. The CDR3 has 14 amino acids. CDR1 and CDR2 from the germline V gene are MNHNS and SASEGT. CDR3 sequence: CASIRGGWGVGQYF. The CDR3 DNA is TGTGCCAGCATCCGGGGCGGGTGGGGTGTTGGGCAGTACTTC.